Sequencing of this T cell receptor beta chain was carried out in a study of T-cell memory formation after mild COVID-19. Germline V gene data show CDR1 as SQVTM and CDR2 as ANQGSEA. Trimming cost V 4 bases and J 5 bases; bases outside gene matches: 16. The CDR3 has 17 residues. TCRdb passed the 5' RACE reads through MiXCR, listing each CDR3 protein once. The sample lists about 170,000 distinct CDR3 sequences, 13% occurring once. Sequencing was done on a sample of PBMCs or a T cell subset sorted from them (not recorded which). This receptor was taken from a man younger than 35 who had mild COVID-19 (a few samples of this study predate the infection). Cell type and time point are not known. V usage is TRBV29-1 and J usage is TRBJ2-3; TRBD1 agrees at 9 bases. CDR3 in DNA: TGCAGCGTTGGACCACGCCAACGGGGACAGGGCATAGATACGCAGTATTTT. Translation gives CSVGPRQRGQGIDTQYF.